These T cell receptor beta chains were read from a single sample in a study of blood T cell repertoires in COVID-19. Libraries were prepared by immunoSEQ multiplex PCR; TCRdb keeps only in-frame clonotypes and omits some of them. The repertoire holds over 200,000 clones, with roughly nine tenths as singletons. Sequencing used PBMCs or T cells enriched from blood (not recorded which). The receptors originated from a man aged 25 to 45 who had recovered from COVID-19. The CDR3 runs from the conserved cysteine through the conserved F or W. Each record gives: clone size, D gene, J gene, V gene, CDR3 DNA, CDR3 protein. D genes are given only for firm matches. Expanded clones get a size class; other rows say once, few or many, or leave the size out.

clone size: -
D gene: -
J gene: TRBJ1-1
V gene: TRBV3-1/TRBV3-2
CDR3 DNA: TGTGCCAGCAGCCAAGAGCAGGTCCGGTCCGGAGCTTTCTTT
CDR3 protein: CASSQEQVRSGAFF

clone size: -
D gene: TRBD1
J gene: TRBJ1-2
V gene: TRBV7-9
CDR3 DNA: TGTGCCAGCAGTTCGACAGGGGGCGAACACTATGGCTACACCTTC
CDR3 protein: CASSSTGGEHYGYTF

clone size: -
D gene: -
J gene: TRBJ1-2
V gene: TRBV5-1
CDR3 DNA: TGCGCCAGCAGCTTGGTGGGGGCCGCTAACTATGGCTACACCTTC
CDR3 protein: CASSLVGAANYGYTF

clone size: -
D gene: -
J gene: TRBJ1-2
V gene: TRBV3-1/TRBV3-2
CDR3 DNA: TGTGCCAGCAGCCAAGATGTAACGGGATACCTCTATGGCTACACCTTC
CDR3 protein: CASSQDVTGYLYGYTF

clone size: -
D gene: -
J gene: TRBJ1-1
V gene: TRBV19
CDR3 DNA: TGTGCCAGTAGCCGACAGGAAGTGAACACTGAAGCTTTCTTT
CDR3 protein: CASSRQEVNTEAFF

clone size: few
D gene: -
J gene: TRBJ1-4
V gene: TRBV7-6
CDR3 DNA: TGTGCCAGCAGCTTAGGCAGGGCAACTAATGAAAAACTGTTTTTT
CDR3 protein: CASSLGRATNEKLFF

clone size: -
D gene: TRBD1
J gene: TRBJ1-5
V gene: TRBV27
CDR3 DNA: TGTGCCAGCAGTTCTGGGACAGCTTTTAATCAGCCCCAGCATTTT
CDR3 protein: CASSSGTAFNQPQHF

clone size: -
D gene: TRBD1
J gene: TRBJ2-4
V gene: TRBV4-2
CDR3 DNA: TGTGCCAGCAGCCCGACAGGGCCCGTCAAAAACATTCAGTACTTC
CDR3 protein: CASSPTGPVKNIQYF

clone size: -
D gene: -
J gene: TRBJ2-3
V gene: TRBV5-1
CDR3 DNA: TGCGCCAGCAGCCTTGGCGGGACTAGCACAGATACGCAGTATTTT
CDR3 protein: CASSLGGTSTDTQYF

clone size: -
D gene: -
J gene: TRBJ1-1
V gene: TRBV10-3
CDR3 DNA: TGTGCCATCAGCGAGGGGGGCAACACTGAAGCTTTCTTT
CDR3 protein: CAISEGGNTEAFF

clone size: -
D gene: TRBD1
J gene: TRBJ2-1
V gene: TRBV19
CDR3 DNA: TGTGCCAGTAGTATTGGGGACAGGAGCTCCTACAATGAGCAGTTCTTC
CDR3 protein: CASSIGDRSSYNEQFF

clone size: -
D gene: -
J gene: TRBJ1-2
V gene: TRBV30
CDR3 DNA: TGTGCCTGGAGCCTCGTGAGGTCCGGATACAACTATGGCTACACCTTC
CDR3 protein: CAWSLVRSGYNYGYTF

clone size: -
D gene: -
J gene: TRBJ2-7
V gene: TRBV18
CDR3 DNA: TGTGCCAGCTCACCGAGAGGGTTCCACGAGCAGTACTTC
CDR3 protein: CASSPRGFHEQYF

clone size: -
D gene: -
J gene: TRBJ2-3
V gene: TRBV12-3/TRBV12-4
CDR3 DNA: TGTGCCAGCAGGCCAACAGGGACAGATACGCAGTATTTT
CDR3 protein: CASRPTGTDTQYF

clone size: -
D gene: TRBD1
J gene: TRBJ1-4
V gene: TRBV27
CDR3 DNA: TGTGCCAGCAGTCCGGGGACAGGGCGTGAAAAACTGTTTTTT
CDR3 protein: CASSPGTGREKLFF

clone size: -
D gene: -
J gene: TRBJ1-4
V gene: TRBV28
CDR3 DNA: TGTGCCAGCACTGGGCGTAATGAAAAACTGTTTTTT
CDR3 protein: CASTGRNEKLFF

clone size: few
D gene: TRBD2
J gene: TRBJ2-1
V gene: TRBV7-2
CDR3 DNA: TGTGCCAGCAGCCACGGGTGGGCGGGGGGACCCTACAATGAGCAGTTCTTC
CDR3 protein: CASSHGWAGGPYNEQFF

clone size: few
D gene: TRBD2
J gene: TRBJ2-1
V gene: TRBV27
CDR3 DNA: TGTGCCAGCAGTTTTTCCCTGGGCCAGCGGGATTACAATGAGCAGTTCTTC
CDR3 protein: CASSFSLGQRDYNEQFF

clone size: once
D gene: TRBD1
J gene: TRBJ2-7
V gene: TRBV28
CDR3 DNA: TGTGCCAGCAGTCCCCAGGGGGCGCTTATGTACGAGCAGTACTTC
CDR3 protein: CASSPQGALMYEQYF

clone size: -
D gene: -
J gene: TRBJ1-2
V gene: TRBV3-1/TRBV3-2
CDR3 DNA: TGTGCCAGCAGCCAAAGTACCGGTAACTATGGCTACACCTTC
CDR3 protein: CASSQSTGNYGYTF

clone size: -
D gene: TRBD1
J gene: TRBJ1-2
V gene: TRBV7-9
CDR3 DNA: TGTGCCAGCAGCAAAAATTCACCGACAGGGTGGGACTATGGCTACACCTTC
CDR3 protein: CASSKNSPTGWDYGYTF

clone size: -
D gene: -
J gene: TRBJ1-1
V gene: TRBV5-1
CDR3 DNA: TGCGCCAGCAGCTTGGGGGTTGCCGGAGTAACTGAAGCTTTCTTT
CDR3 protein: CASSLGVAGVTEAFF

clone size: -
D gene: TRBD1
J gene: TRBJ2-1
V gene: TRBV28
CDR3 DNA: TGTGCCAGCAGTTTTAGCGGACAGGGGTCAGGCATGTTCTTC
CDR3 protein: CASSFSGQGSGMFF

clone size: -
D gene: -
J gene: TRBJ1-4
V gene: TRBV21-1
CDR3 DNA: TGTGCCAGAACAGGATCCCGGGTAGAACTGTTTTTT
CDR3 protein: CARTGSRVELFF

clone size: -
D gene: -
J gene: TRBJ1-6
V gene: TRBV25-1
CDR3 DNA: TGTGCCAGCAGTGACTACGGTAGCTCCTATAATTCACCCCTCCACTTT
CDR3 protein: CASSDYGSSYNSPLHF

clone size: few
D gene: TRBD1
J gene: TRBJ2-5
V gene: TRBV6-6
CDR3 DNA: TGTGCCAGCAGTCGAGGTGTGGGGACAGAGCAAGAGACCCAGTACTTC
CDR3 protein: CASSRGVGTEQETQYF

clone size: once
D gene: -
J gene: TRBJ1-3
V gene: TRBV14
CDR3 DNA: TGTGCCAGCAGCCAAGCGGTTTCGGTAAACACCATATATTTT
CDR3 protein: CASSQAVSVNTIYF

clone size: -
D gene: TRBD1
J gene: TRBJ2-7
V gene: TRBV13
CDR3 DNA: TGTGCCAGCAGCATGCCCGGACAGGGTCACGAGCAGTACTTC
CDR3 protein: CASSMPGQGHEQYF

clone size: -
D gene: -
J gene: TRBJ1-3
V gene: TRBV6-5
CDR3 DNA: TGTGCCAGCCAGTTTGGAAACACCATATATTTT
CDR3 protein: CASQFGNTIYF

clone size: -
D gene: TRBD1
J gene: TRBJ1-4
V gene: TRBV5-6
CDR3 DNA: TGTGCCAGCAGGAACAGGGGGGTGTCTAATGAAAAACTGTTTTTT
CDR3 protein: CASRNRGVSNEKLFF

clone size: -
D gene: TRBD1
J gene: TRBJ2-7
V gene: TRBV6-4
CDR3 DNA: TGTGCCAGCAGGCCGACAGGGAGCTCCTACGAGCAGTACTTC
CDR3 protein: CASRPTGSSYEQYF

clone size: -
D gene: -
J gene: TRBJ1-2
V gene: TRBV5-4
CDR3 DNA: TGTGCCAGCAGCTCGGGGTCCCAGGGGAACTATGGCTACACCTTC
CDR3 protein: CASSSGSQGNYGYTF

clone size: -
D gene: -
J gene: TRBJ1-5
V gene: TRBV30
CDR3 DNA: TGTGCCTGGAGTGACATCACAGGTTTTCCCAACAATCAGCCCCAGCATTTT
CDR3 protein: CAWSDITGFPNNQPQHF

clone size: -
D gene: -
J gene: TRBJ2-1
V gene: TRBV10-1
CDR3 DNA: TGCGCCAGCAGTGAGCTTCCCGACAGGTCGTACAGCTCCTACAATGAGCAGTTCTTC
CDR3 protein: CASSELPDRSYSSYNEQFF

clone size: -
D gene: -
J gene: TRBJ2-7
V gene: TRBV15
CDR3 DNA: TGTGCCACCAGCAGATATGGAGCAGGGATCAACGAGCAGTACTTC
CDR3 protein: CATSRYGAGINEQYF

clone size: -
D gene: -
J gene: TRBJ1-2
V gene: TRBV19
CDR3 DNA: TGTGCCAGTAGTCCAGTAACCTATGGCTACACCTTC
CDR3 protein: CASSPVTYGYTF

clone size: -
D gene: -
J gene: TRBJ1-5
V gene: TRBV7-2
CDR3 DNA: TGTGCCAGCAGCTTGACAGAGAGTAGCAATCAGCCCCAGCATTTT
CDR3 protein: CASSLTESSNQPQHF

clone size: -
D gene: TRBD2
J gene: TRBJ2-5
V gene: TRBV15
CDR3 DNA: TGTGCCACCAGCAGGGACTATGGACTAGCGGGAAAAGAGACCCAGTACTTC
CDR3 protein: CATSRDYGLAGKETQYF

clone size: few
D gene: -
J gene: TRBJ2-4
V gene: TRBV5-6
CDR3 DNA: TGTGCCAGCAGCTTGGTTTCCGCAGGAAACATTCAGTACTTC
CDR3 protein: CASSLVSAGNIQYF

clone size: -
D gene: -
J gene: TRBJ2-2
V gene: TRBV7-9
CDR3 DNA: TGTGCCAGCAGCAGAGGAGGCGCGAACACCGGGGAGCTGTTTTTT
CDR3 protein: CASSRGGANTGELFF